This TCR beta chain was identified during a study of blood T cells in healthy people across ages. After removal of 5 bases from V and 3 bases from J, the junction contained 4 bases not matched to a gene. The CDR3 runs 15 residues. From germline, CDR1 is MNHEY and CDR2 SVGAGI. The second PCR ran roughly 7 to 11 cycles with a sample-barcoded 5' primer and J-beta primers. TCRdb processed the 5' RACE reads anew with MiXCR; each CDR3 protein has one entry. The data show about 1.7 million distinct CDR3 sequences, 28% seen once. J is TRBJ2-3 and V is TRBV6-5; 11 bases are a match to TRBD2. The sequencing input was blood. The source is a woman aged 25 to 39 in good health. CDR3 residues: CASSITSGRTDTQYF. In DNA, the CDR3 is TGTGCCAGCAGTATAACTAGCGGGAGAACAGATACGCAGTATTTT.